Listed here are 15 T cell receptor beta chains from one sample, sequenced in a study of cytomegalovirus exposure and HLA in healthy donors. Both 60 Vbeta primers and 13 Jbeta primers went into the PCR. The table came from immunoSEQ multiplex PCR; TCRdb's copy has only in-frame clones and leaves some out. In the table there are 95,000 to 110,000 clones, about 77% of which are singletons. The sequenced sample was PBMCs. Source of these receptors: a woman under 30 in good health and CMV-seropositive.

V gene TRBV30 combines with J gene TRBJ2-7, with a weak D call TRBD1 (6 bases). The CDR3 runs to 13 residues. Germline V lookup: CDR1 GTSNPN, CDR2 SVGIG (reference sequence). V was clipped by 8 bases and J by 3 bases, with 17 bases between them. CDR3 residues: CAGETGGRYEQYF. The CDR3 DNA sequence: TGTGCCGGCGAGACAGGAGGTCGCTACGAGCAGTACTTC.

The chain carries TRBV21-1 and TRBJ1-4. TRBV21-1 is given as a pseudogene. The CDR3 has 14 amino acids. CDR3 nucleotide sequence: TGTGCCAGTCCCTGGGTCCCAGGTGAGGGAAAACTGTTTTTT. It yields the protein CASPWVPGEGKLFF.

This clone was recorded only once. The V and J genes are TRBV6-5 and TRBJ1-3; TRBD1 is a possible D gene (5 bases). This CDR3 comprises 15 residues. Germline V gives CDR1 MNHEY, CDR2 SVGAGI. The V end lost 3 bases, the J end lost 3 bases, and 12 bases lay between the germline ends. The CDR3 is CASSYVGTGGNTIYF. The CDR3 DNA follows: TGTGCCAGCAGTTATGTCGGGACTGGTGGAAACACCATATATTTT.

This clone was observed a handful of times. This chain connects TRBV27 to TRBJ2-6, with 9 nucleotides matching TRBD1. Losses at the gene ends were 5 bases for V and 3 bases for J; bases not matched to a gene: 11. This CDR3 comprises 18 residues. The germline gives CDR1 MNHEY, CDR2 SMNVEV (reference sequence). The CDR3 is CASSLDRGGGSGANVLTF. The CDR3 region has the DNA TGTGCCAGCAGTCTCGACAGGGGGGGAGGTAGTGGGGCCAACGTCCTGACTTTC. The full variable domain, rest sourced from reference TRBV27 and TRBJ2-6, is EAQVTQNPRYLITVTGKKLTVTCSQNMNHEYMSWYRQDPGLGLRQIYYSMNVEVTDKGDVPEGYKVSRKEKRNFPLILESPSPNQTSLYFCASSLDRGGGSGANVLTFGAGSRLTVL.

The chain uses TRBV28 and TRBJ1-2; TRBD1 agrees at 8 bases. The CDR3 extends over 17 amino acids. The V and J ends lost 4 bases and 2 bases, in that order; junction bases with no gene match: 12. Per germline, CDR1 MDHEN and CDR2 SYDVKM. CDR3 residues: CASSSPGQGLLNYGYTF. CDR3 DNA sequence: TGTGCCAGCAGTTCGCCTGGACAGGGCCTGTTGAACTATGGCTACACCTTC.

The rearrangement uses TRBV11-2 and TRBJ1-2, with a tentative D call TRBD1 (5 bases). The germline CDR1 and CDR2 sequences are SGHAT and FQNNGV. The CDR3 extends over 14 amino acids. With 0 bases removed from V and 8 bases from J, the gap between germline ends came to 13 bases. CDR3 bases: TGTGCCAGCAGCTTAGAGGGGGGTGGCGGGGGCTACACCTTC. This encodes CASSLEGGGGGYTF.

This chain uses TRBV5-1 with TRBJ2-7, with D perhaps TRBD2 (5 bases). Germline V lookup: CDR1 SGHRS, CDR2 YFSETQ. The CDR3 loop spans 12 amino acids. V was pared by 4 bases and J by 7 bases, with 12 bases between. CDR3 sequence (DNA): TGCGCCAGCAGCCCGGACTCACTGGAGCAGTACTTC. Amino acids: CASSPDSLEQYF.

The chain employs TRBV6-6 and TRBJ1-2; the D is unclear. Trimming shortened V by 4 bases and J by 6 bases, and 18 bases separated the two germline ends. CDR3 length: 15 amino acids. The germline V gene has CDR1 MNHNY and CDR2 SVGAGI (reference sequence). DNA of the CDR3: TGTGCCAGCAGTTTTCCGGGCCAAGTCGGGGATGGCTACACCTTC. Amino acids: CASSFPGQVGDGYTF.

The CDR3 sequence is CASSQDRSGSRTDTQYF. The DNA of the CDR3 is TGTGCCAGCAGCCAAGATCGCAGCGGGAGTCGCACAGATACGCAGTATTTT. This chain links TRBV4-2 with TRBJ2-3, with TRBD2 identical over 8 bases. Germline CDR1 and CDR2: LGHNA and YNFKEQ. V was pared by 0 bases and J by 1 base, with 6 bases of the junction left unmatched. The CDR3 is 17 residues long.

The chain recombines TRBV7-2 with TRBJ2-7; D possibly corresponds to TRBD1 (6 bases). Germline V CDR1 and CDR2: SGHTA, FQGNSA. The CDR3 runs to 18 residues. V lost 4 bases, J lost 0 bases, and 22 bases lay in between. The CDR3 loop is CASSSLSPGQLHSYEQYF. CDR3 coding DNA: TGTGCCAGCAGCTCTTTAAGCCCGGGACAACTTCACTCCTACGAGCAGTACTTC.

This clone was seen a handful of times. The CDR3 here is CASSGERRLYGYTF. The CDR3 nucleotides read TGTGCCAGCAGTGGAGAAAGGAGACTCTATGGCTACACCTTC. The V gene is TRBV6-6, the J gene TRBJ1-2; unclear D gene. The length of the CDR3 is 14 residues. From germline, CDR1 is MNHNY and CDR2 SVGAGI (reference sequence). Trimming removed 5 bases from V and 4 bases from J, with 14 bases in between.

The chain links TRBV21-1 to TRBJ2-2; the table's D call of TRBD1 was not tested on the DNA. TRBV21-1 is a listed pseudogene. The CDR3 totals 15 residues. The CDR3 DNA is TGTGCCAGCAGCAAAGGGACACAGAACACCGGGGAGCTGTTTTTT. This translates into CASSKGTQNTGELFF.

The chain uses TRBV11-3 and TRBJ2-2; D might be TRBD1 (5 bases). Germline V CDR1 and CDR2: SGHNT, YENEEA. The CDR3 covers 15 residues. V lost 6 bases, J lost 5 bases, and 16 bases lay in between. DNA for the CDR3: TGTGCCAGCAGACCTGACAGCGCGAGGACCGGGGAGCTGTTTTTT. Its protein product is CASRPDSARTGELFF. Full variable domain (missing parts from reference TRBV11-3 and TRBJ2-2): EAGVVQSPRYKIIEKKQPVAFWCNPISGHNTLYWYLQNLGQGPELLIRYENEEAVDDSQLPKDRFSAERLKGVDSTLKIQPAELGDSAVYLCASRPDSARTGELFFGEGSRLTVL.

The J gene is TRBJ2-6, the V gene TRBV7-2; D uncertain. In germline, CDR1 is SGHTA, CDR2 FQGNSA. Trimming pared 1 base from V and 2 bases from J, leaving 3 bases between. The CDR3 is 14 residues long. DNA of the CDR3: TGTGCCAGCAGCTTAGGAGCTGGGGCCAACGTCCTGACTTTC. Amino acid sequence: CASSLGAGANVLTF. Variable domain in full (rest from reference TRBV7-2 and TRBJ2-6): GAGVSQSPSNKVTEKGKDVELRCDPISGHTALYWYRQSLGQGLEFLIYFQGNSAPDKSGLPSDRFSAERTGGSVSTLTIQRTQQEDSAVYLCASSLGAGANVLTFGAGSRLTVL.

The rearrangement joins TRBV18 to TRBJ1-4, with a possible D match to TRBD1 (5 bases). V gave up 6 bases and J gave up 8 bases, with 16 bases separating them. The CDR3 spans 14 residues. The germline CDR1 and CDR2 sequences are KGHSH and LQKENI. CDR3 in amino acids: CASSLGAAKEKLFF. In DNA form, the CDR3 reads TGTGCCAGCTCGCTAGGGGCGGCGAAGGAAAAACTGTTTTTT.